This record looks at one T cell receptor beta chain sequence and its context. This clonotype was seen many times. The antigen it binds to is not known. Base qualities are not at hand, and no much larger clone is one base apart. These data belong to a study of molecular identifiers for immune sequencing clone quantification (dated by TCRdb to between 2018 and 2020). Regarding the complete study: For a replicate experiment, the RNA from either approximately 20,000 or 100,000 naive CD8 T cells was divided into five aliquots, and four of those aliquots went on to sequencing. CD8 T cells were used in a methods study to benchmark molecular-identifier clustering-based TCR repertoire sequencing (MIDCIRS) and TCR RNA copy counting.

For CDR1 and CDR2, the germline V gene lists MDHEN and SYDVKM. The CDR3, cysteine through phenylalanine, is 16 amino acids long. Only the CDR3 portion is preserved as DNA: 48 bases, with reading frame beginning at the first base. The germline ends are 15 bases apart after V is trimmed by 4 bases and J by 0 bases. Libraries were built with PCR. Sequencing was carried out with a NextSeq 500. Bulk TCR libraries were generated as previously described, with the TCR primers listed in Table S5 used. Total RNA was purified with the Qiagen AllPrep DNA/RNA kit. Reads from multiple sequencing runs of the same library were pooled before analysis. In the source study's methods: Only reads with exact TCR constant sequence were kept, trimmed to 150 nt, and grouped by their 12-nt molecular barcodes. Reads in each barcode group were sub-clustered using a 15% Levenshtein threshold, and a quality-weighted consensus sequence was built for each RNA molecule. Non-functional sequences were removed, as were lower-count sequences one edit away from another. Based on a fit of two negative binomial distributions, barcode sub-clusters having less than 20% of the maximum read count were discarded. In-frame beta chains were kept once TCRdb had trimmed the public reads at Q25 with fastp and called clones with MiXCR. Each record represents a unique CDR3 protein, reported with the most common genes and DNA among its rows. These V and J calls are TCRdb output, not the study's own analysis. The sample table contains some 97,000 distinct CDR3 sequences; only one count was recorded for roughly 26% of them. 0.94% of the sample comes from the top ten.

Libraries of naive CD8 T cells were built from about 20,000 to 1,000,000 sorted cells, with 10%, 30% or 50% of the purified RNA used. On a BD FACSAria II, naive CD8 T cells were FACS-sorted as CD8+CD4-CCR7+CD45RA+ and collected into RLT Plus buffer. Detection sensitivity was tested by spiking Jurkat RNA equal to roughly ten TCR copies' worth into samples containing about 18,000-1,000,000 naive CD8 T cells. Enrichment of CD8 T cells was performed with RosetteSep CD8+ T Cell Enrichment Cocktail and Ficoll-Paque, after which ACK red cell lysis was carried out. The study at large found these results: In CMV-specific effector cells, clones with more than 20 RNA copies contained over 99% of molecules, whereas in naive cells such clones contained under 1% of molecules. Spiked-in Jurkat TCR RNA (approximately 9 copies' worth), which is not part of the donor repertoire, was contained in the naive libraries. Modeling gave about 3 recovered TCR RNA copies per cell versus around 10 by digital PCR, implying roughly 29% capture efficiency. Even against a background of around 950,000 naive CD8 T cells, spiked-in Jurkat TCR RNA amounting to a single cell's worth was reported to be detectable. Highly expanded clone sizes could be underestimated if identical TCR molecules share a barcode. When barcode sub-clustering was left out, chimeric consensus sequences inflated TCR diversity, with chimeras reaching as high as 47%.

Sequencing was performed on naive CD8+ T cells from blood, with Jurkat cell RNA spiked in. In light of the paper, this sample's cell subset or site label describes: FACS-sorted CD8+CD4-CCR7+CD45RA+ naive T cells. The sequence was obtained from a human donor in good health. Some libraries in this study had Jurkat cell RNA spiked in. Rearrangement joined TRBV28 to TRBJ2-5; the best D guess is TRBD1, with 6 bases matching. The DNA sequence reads TGTGCCAGCAGTTCCACACAGGGATGGTACCAAGAGACCCAGTACTTC. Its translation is CASSSTQGWYQETQYF.